The TCR beta chain under discussion was sequenced for a study of shared clonotypes between healthy human individuals. Study background: In total, the donors were two women and a few men aged 18 to 49.

Looked up from germline, CDR1 is SGHVS and CDR2 is FNYEAQ. CDR3 length: 15 residues. The J segment lost 5 bases and the V segment lost 3 bases, leaving 9 bases of the junction unmatched. Assay: immunoSEQ multiplex PCR; the TCRdb copy retains only in-frame clones and omits some. Here the sample spans nearly 1 million clones, less than 85% being singletons. The clonotype comes from a man aged 18 to 35 in good health. Input material: memory CD4+ T cells sorted from blood. Subset meaning: CD45RA-negative fraction. This chain links TRBV7-6 with TRBJ2-7; 8 bases line up with TRBD2. CDR3 nucleotide sequence: TGTGCCAGCAGCTTTGAGCGGGGGCCCGTCCACGAGCAGTACTTC. This codes for CASSFERGPVHEQYF.